The clone carrying this T cell receptor (beta chain) was seen only a few times. MiXCR was run by TCRdb on the 5' RACE reads, yielding one entry per CDR3 protein. Here the sample spans over 25,000 distinct CDR3 sequences, approximately 27% being singletons. The CDR3 length is 16 residues. Germline CDR1 and CDR2: DFQATT and SNEGSKA (reference sequence). The ends lost 1 base at V and 6 bases at J; junction bases unmatched: 13. The rearrangement links TRBV20-1 to TRBJ2-7, with TRBD2 matching over 9 bases. The sample consisted of naive CD4+ T cells sorted from a lymph node. Subset meaning: naive CD4+ T cells, CD4+CD45RA+CD25-. The receptor was derived from a female donor with breast cancer. The CDR3 protein is CSARADELAGKVEQYF. The CDR3 DNA is TGCAGTGCTAGAGCGGATGAACTAGCGGGCAAGGTCGAGCAGTACTTC.